One and the same sample provided the 18 T cell receptor beta chains below, sequenced in a study of blood T cells in healthy people across ages. Primed by a sample-barcoded 5' primer and a J-beta primer mix, a second PCR proceeded for roughly 6 to 12 cycles. TCRdb re-called the 5' RACE reads with MiXCR, one entry per CDR3 protein. The data show 550,000 to 750,000 distinct CDR3 sequences, about 21% seen once. Input material: blood. These receptors all come from a man between 65 and 85 years old in good health.

The chain is built from TRBV4-1 and TRBJ2-1, with 11 bases matching TRBD2. This CDR3 has 16 amino acids. Germline V gene lookup returns CDR1 MGHRA and CDR2 YSYEKL. Germline trimming cut 9 bases from V and 5 bases from J; bases unmatched to any gene: 12. The CDR3 reads CASSIPGLAENNEQFF. The CDR3 coding sequence is TGCGCCAGTAGCATTCCGGGACTAGCGGAAAACAATGAGCAGTTCTTC.

This chain joins TRBV4-3 and TRBJ1-3; the match to TRBD1 covers 8 bases. The V gene's germline CDR1 is LGHNA and CDR2 YSLEER. V was pared by 5 bases and J by 4 bases, with 7 bases of the junction left unmatched. The CDR3 contains 15 residues. The CDR3 reads CASSKGQGTGNTIYF. DNA for the CDR3: TGCGCCAGCAGCAAAGGACAGGGAACGGGAAACACCATATATTTT.

This clonotype appeared a few times. This chain joins TRBV30 and TRBJ1-4; D is uncertain. The length of the CDR3 is 15 residues. CDR1 GTSNPN and CDR2 SVGIG come from the germline V gene (reference sequence). Trimming shortened V by 2 bases and J by 0 bases, and 10 bases separated the two germline ends. CDR3 sequence: CAWSRDGATNEKLFF. CDR3 sequence (DNA): TGTGCCTGGAGTAGAGACGGTGCAACTAATGAAAAACTGTTTTTT.

V gene TRBV12-3 or TRBV12-4 combines with J gene TRBJ2-5; 9 bases are shared with TRBD1. CDR3 length equals 14 residues. The V and J ends lost 5 bases and 7 bases, in that order; junction bases with no gene match: 8. CDR3 sequence: CASSRRDRDGTQYF. The CDR3 bases are TGTGCCAGCAGTCGCCGGGACAGGGACGGGACCCAGTACTTC.

A few counts support this clonotype. The CDR3 DNA reads TGCAGCGTTGGACTAGCGGGTGGAGCGCAGTTCTTC. It translates to CSVGLAGGAQFF. V usage is TRBV29-1 and J usage is TRBJ2-5; 10 nucleotides match TRBD2. Matching the DNA end better, TRBJ2-1 makes the J call doubtful. This CDR3 has 12 amino acids. Germline V CDR1 and CDR2: SQVTM, ANQGSEA.

This chain joins TRBV2 and TRBJ2-5; 14 nucleotides match TRBD2. TRBJ2-1 matches the DNA end more closely, so the J call is doubtful. The CDR3 length is 19 residues. Germline CDR1 is SNHLY and CDR2 is FYNNEI. The CDR3 spells CASSPLPGLAGAFYNEQFF. The CDR3 DNA sequence: TGTGCCAGCAGTCCTTTACCGGGACTAGCGGGGGCGTTTTACAATGAGCAGTTCTTC.

The V gene is TRBV4-2, the J gene TRBJ2-5; D is unresolved. The DNA end is a closer match to TRBJ2-1, so the J assignment may be wrong. Germline V lookup: CDR1 LGHNA, CDR2 YNFKEQ. The CDR3 covers 15 residues. The CDR3, as DNA: TGTGCCAGCAGCCAAGCCCTCGGACGGTCGCATGAGCAGTTCTTC. Its protein is CASSQALGRSHEQFF.

This clonotype was seen once. The rearrangement links TRBV12-3 or TRBV12-4 to TRBJ2-5, with D maybe TRBD1 (5 bases). Trimming cost V 6 bases and J 5 bases, with 16 bases left between them. This CDR3 has 14 residues. CDR3 sequence reads: CASSQGPARETQYF. DNA of the CDR3: TGTGCCAGCAGCCAGGGTCCCGCAAGGGAGACCCAGTACTTC.

This clonotype was observed a few times. The chain is built from TRBV20-1 and TRBJ2-5; D gene ambiguous. With the DNA end fitting TRBJ2-7 better, the J assignment may be wrong. Germline V gene sequence: CDR1 DFQATT, CDR2 SNEGSKA (reference sequence). This CDR3 is 11 amino acids long. CDR3 DNA sequence: TGCAGTGCGGCACAAGCCTACGAGCAGTACTTC. It specifies CSAAQAYEQYF.

This chain links TRBV10-3 with TRBJ2-2; D uncertain. V lost 5 bases and J lost 5, with 9 bases in between. The CDR3 is 13 amino acids. Germline V gene sequence: CDR1 ENHRY, CDR2 SYGVKD. The CDR3: CAISSRDTGELFF. The CDR3 bases are TGTGCCATCAGTTCAAGAGATACCGGGGAGCTGTTTTTT.

The gene calls are TRBV27 and TRBJ2-5; D remains unclear. The J call is uncertain, as TRBJ2-1 better fits the DNA end. CDR3 length: 13 amino acids. Germline CDR1 MNHEY, CDR2 SMNVEV (reference sequence). CDR3 protein: CASSLRRNNEQFF. The CDR3 nucleotides read TGTGCCAGCAGTTTAAGGCGGAACAATGAGCAGTTCTTC.

In regard to this clonotype: The junction departs from the called germline gene at one end, perhaps through a read error. This sequence joins TRBV24-1 and TRBJ2-1, with a possible D match to TRBD1 (6 bases). The CDR3 contains 14 residues. Germline CDR1 and CDR2: KGHDR and SFDVKD. This chain's CDR3 is CATSDPGQPNGQFF. In nucleotides, the CDR3 is TGTGCCACCAGTGATCCCGGACAGCCAAATGGGCAGTTCTTC.

This clonotype was seen a few times. Lacking the conserved final phenylalanine or tryptophan, this CDR3 likely reflects a read error. The chain combines TRBV28 with TRBJ2-5; 7 bases fit TRBD1. The closer fit of TRBJ2-1 to the DNA end suggests the J call may be wrong. Germline V lookup: CDR1 MDHEN, CDR2 SYDVKM. The CDR3 spans 18 residues. The CDR3 is CASSSPVGTELSYDEQFL. In DNA form, the CDR3 reads TGTGCCAGCAGTTCACCCGTCGGGACAGAGCTCTCCTACGATGAGCAGTTCCTC.

This clonotype was counted only a few times. The chain couples TRBV9 to TRBJ2-2, with D perhaps given as TRBD1 or TRBD2 (5 bases each). This CDR3 has 15 amino acids. Per the germline V gene, CDR1 is SGDLS and CDR2 is YYNGEE. The ends were cut back, 2 bases at V and 5 bases at J, with 13 bases in the middle. The CDR3 DNA reads TGTGCCAGCAGCGTTCACGGGGCCGGTACCGGGGAGCTGTTTTTT. Its translation: CASSVHGAGTGELFF.

This clonotype has only a few counts. The J gene is TRBJ2-7, the V gene TRBV7-9; 7 bases match TRBD1. Germline loops: CDR1 SEHNR, CDR2 FQNEAQ (reference sequence). The CDR3 loop spans 17 amino acids. V lost 5 bases and J lost 2; bases outside the gene matches: 15. In nucleotides, the CDR3 is TGTGCCAGCAGCCCGAGCGCTTTTAGGGGGCGCCCCTACGAGCAGTACTTC. Amino acids: CASSPSAFRGRPYEQYF. Full variable domain (remainder filled in from reference TRBV7-9 and TRBJ2-7): DTGVSQNPRHKITKRGQNVTFRCDPISEHNRLYWYRQTLGQGPEFLTYFQNEAQLEKSRLLSDRFSAERPKGSFSTLEIQRTEQGDSAMYLCASSPSAFRGRPYEQYFGPGTRLTVT.

The chain recombines TRBV4-1 with TRBJ1-1, with 8 nucleotides matching TRBD1. After removal of 2 bases from V and 3 bases from J, the junction contained 8 bases not matched to a gene. The CDR3 extends over 16 amino acids. The germline CDR1 and CDR2 sequences are MGHRA and YSYEKL. Here the CDR3 reads CASSQSTGGLYTEAFF. CDR3 DNA: TGCGCCAGCAGCCAATCCACAGGGGGTTTGTACACTGAAGCTTTCTTT.

The J gene is TRBJ2-7, the V gene TRBV20-1; 13 nucleotides agree with TRBD2. CDR1 and CDR2 from the germline V gene are DFQATT and SNEGSKA (reference sequence). Germline trimming cut 6 bases from V and 4 bases from J; bases unmatched to any gene: 3. The CDR3 has 13 amino acids. CDR3 in amino acids: CSASTSGRYEQYF. DNA for the CDR3: TGCAGTGCCTCGACTAGCGGGAGGTACGAGCAGTACTTC.

Remarks on this clonotype: A read error is possible here, since a much larger clone lies one base away. The rearrangement links TRBV2 to TRBJ2-7; possible D gene TRBD1, 5 bases. The germline V gene has CDR1 SNHLY and CDR2 FYNNEI. The CDR3 consists of 15 residues. The chain's CDR3 is CAGSEEARVGYEQYF. CDR3 sequence (DNA): TGTGCCGGCAGTGAAGAGGCCAGGGTGGGCTACGAGCAGTACTTC.